Below, 2 T cell receptor beta chains from the same sample are listed, as sequenced in a study of T cell changes during pregnancy in multiple sclerosis. The repertoire was sequenced with immunoSEQ multiplex PCR; TCRdb's copy has only in-frame clones and lacks some. The table has roughly 89,000 clones, around 94% seen once. This specimen consisted of peripheral blood, obtained after pregnancy. Source of these receptors: a female donor in good health, enrolled as a control in a pregnancy study.

The rearrangement uses TRBV28 and TRBJ2-5, with 10 nucleotides matching TRBD2. V gave up 9 bases and J gave up 1 base; unmatched junction bases: 11. Germline CDR1 MDHEN, CDR2 SYDVKM. This CDR3 spans 16 amino acids. Written as DNA, the CDR3 is TGTGCCAGTATCGCCCGGACTAGCGGCCTCCAAGAGACCCAGTACTTC. This translates into CASIARTSGLQETQYF.

V and J are TRBV27 and TRBJ2-7, with 10 positions matching TRBD1. Germline assignment: CDR1 MNHEY and CDR2 SMNVEV (reference sequence). V trimming: 6 bases; J trimming: 2 bases; junction bases outside the gene matches: 7. The CDR3 is made up of 15 amino acids. CDR3 bases: TGTGCCAGCAGCTATGGGGACAGGGGCACCTACGAGCAGTACTTC. Amino acids: CASSYGDRGTYEQYF.